The 20 T cell receptor beta chains in this list originate from one sample, sequenced in a study of T cell responses to AZD1222 COVID-19 vaccine. The protocol was immunoSEQ multiplex PCR, while the TCRdb copy is restricted to in-frame clones and leaves out a portion. The table includes around 150,000 clones, 85% to 95% detected once. The source material was peripheral blood, sampled 28 days after the second AZD1222 dose. The receptors were sampled from an adult who received the AZD1222 COVID-19 vaccine.

The count of this clone is one. V gene TRBV5-1 combines with J gene TRBJ2-5, with D perhaps TRBD2 (6 bases). In germline, CDR1 is SGHRS, CDR2 YFSETQ. The CDR3 is 15 amino acids. V was cut by 2 bases and J by 4 bases, with 15 bases left in between. The CDR3, as DNA: TGCGCCAGCAGCTTTGGGGGAGTGGGGGGAGAGACCCAGTACTTC. Amino acid sequence: CASSFGGVGGETQYF.

The gene calls are TRBV2 and TRBJ1-1; possibly TRBD1 for D (5 bases). This CDR3 has 12 amino acids. Germline CDR1 reads SNHLY; CDR2 reads FYNNEI. Trimming left V 7 bases short and J 5 bases short, with 11 bases between. In DNA, the CDR3 is TGTGCCAGCAAAATGGGGGGAACTGAAGCTTTCTTT. Encoded protein: CASKMGGTEAFF.

This chain uses TRBV6-1 with TRBJ2-5; 12 bases fit TRBD1. V lost 2 bases to trimming and J lost 3 bases; unmatched junction nucleotides: 7. Germline values: CDR1 MNHNS, CDR2 SASEGT. The CDR3 has 17 amino acids. In DNA form, the CDR3 reads TGTGCCAGCAGTGAATGGGGACAGGGGGCCGAGAAAGAGACCCAGTACTTC. As protein: CASSEWGQGAEKETQYF.

The chain couples TRBV5-1 to TRBJ2-5; TRBD1 agrees at 12 bases. Germline CDR1 reads SGHRS; CDR2 reads YFSETQ. Germline trimming cut 3 bases from V and 5 bases from J; bases unmatched to any gene: 5. The CDR3 spans 15 residues. The CDR3 protein is CASSSGQGARETQYF. The CDR3 nucleotides are TGCGCCAGCAGCTCGGGACAGGGGGCGCGGGAGACCCAGTACTTC.

This clone appeared once. The rearrangement uses TRBV21-1 and TRBJ2-1; the DNA was not used to check the table's D call, TRBD2. TRBV21-1 is a listed pseudogene. The CDR3 consists of 21 residues. The CDR3 region is CASSKATRTSGRVGTRWEQFF. The DNA for the CDR3 is TGTGCCAGCAGCAAAGCGACCCGGACTAGCGGGAGGGTGGGGACCAGATGGGAGCAGTTCTTC.

The rearrangement joins TRBV18 to TRBJ2-2, with 7 bases lining up with TRBD1. The CDR3 is 16 amino acids. CDR1 is KGHSH and CDR2 is LQKENI in the germline V gene. J gave up 3 bases and V 1 base, and 5 bases lay outside the gene matches. This chain's CDR3 is CASSPQTGPDTGELFF. The CDR3 DNA reads as TGTGCCAGCTCACCACAGACAGGGCCCGACACCGGGGAGCTGTTTTTT.

This chain uses TRBV5-1 with TRBJ2-5; D ambiguous. CDR1 and CDR2 (germline): SGHRS, YFSETQ. The CDR3 totals 15 residues. V shed 1 base and J shed 1 base, with 11 bases lying between them. CDR3 sequence: CASSLRAIGQETQYF. DNA for the CDR3: TGCGCCAGCAGCTTGCGCGCTATTGGCCAAGAGACCCAGTACTTC.

V usage is TRBV6-5 and J usage is TRBJ1-2, with a possible D match to TRBD1 (6 bases). Germline lookup yields CDR1 MNHEY and CDR2 SVGAGI. V lost 6 bases to trimming and J lost 8 bases, with 16 bases between them. The CDR3 is made up of 13 amino acids. CDR3 coding DNA: TGTGCCAGCAGCCCCAGGGGAAGTGAGGGCTACACCTTC. Amino acid sequence: CASSPRGSEGYTF.

The chain recombines TRBV3-1 (or the pseudogene TRBV3-2) with TRBJ2-1; D call uncertain. Germline V gene lookup returns CDR1 LGHDT and CDR2 YNNKEL (reference sequence). The CDR3 length is 15 residues. Between the trimmed V and J ends, which lost 0 bases and 5 bases, there was a span of 11 bases. This chain's CDR3 is CASSQDRRIDNEQFF. The CDR3 coding sequence is TGTGCCAGCAGCCAAGATCGCAGGATCGACAATGAGCAGTTCTTC.

The V gene is TRBV2, the J gene TRBJ1-2; 11 nucleotides line up with TRBD1. The V gene end was trimmed by 6 bases and the J gene end by 8 bases; junction bases not matched to a gene: 5. CDR1 and CDR2 from the germline V gene are SNHLY and FYNNEI. There are 13 residues in the CDR3. CDR3: CASRLGQGEGYTF. Written as DNA, the CDR3 is TGTGCCAGCAGGTTGGGACAGGGGGAAGGCTACACCTTC.

A single count supports this clone. The chain is built from TRBV7-2 and TRBJ2-1; D assignment may be TRBD1 or TRBD2 (5 bases each). The germline V and J ends were trimmed by 4 bases and 5 bases, with 15 bases remaining between them. CDR3 size: 15 residues. Germline V gives CDR1 SGHTA, CDR2 FQGNSA. The CDR3 nucleotides read TGTGCCAGCAGCTCGCCCGGGACGGGACACAATGAGCAGTTCTTC. It translates to CASSSPGTGHNEQFF. Supplemented by reference TRBV7-2 and TRBJ2-1, the full variable domain reads GAGVSQSPSNKVTEKGKDVELRCDPISGHTALYWYRQSLGQGLEFLIYFQGNSAPDKSGLPSDRFSAERTGGSVSTLTIQRTQQEDSAVYLCASSSPGTGHNEQFFGPGTRLTVL.

The chain uses TRBV12-3 or TRBV12-4 and TRBJ2-4; no reliable D call. Trimming took 5 bases from V and 4 from J, leaving 9 bases between them. This CDR3 has 13 amino acids. CDR3 nucleotide sequence: TGTGCCAGCAGTCGTCCCCCAAAAAACATTCAGTACTTC. Protein sequence: CASSRPPKNIQYF.

This rearrangement joins TRBV19 to TRBJ1-2; D not certain. The CDR3 runs 13 residues. V shed 6 bases and J shed 8 bases, with 16 bases lying between them. Germline CDR1 is LNHDA and CDR2 is SQIVND (reference sequence). CDR3 in DNA: TGTGCCAGTAGCGAACCGATCCGGGGAGGCTACACCTTC. Its protein is CASSEPIRGGYTF.

The chain employs TRBV5-5 and TRBJ1-6, with D tentatively TRBD1 (5 bases). The V and J ends lost 5 bases and 7 bases respectively, with 13 bases between them. Germline CDR1 and CDR2: SGHKS and YYEKEE (reference sequence). The CDR3 contains 14 residues. CDR3 sequence reads: CASRRGTVNSPLHF. CDR3 coding DNA: TGTGCCAGCAGACGCGGGACGGTGAATTCACCCCTCCACTTT.

The rearrangement links TRBV10-3 to TRBJ1-2; D unresolved. This CDR3 is built from 13 residues. Trimming stripped 3 bases from V and 4 bases from J, with 9 bases between. Germline V CDR1 and CDR2: ENHRY, SYGVKD. CDR3 sequence reads: CAISDRWIYGYTF. CDR3 DNA sequence: TGTGCCATCAGTGATAGGTGGATCTATGGCTACACCTTC.

This clone was observed a few times. The rearrangement uses TRBV14 and TRBJ2-1; the match to TRBD1 covers 11 bases. CDR1 is SGHDN and CDR2 is FVKESK in the germline V gene. Trimming at V came to 0 bases and at J to 6 bases, leaving 7 bases not matched to a gene. CDR3 length equals 17 residues. The CDR3 sequence is CASSQDVVGTGGNEQFF. The CDR3 DNA reads as TGTGCCAGCAGCCAAGATGTGGTGGGGACAGGGGGCAATGAGCAGTTCTTC.

CDR3 loop: CASSSLGSYGYTF. CDR3 DNA: TGTGCCAGCAGCTCCCTGGGATCCTATGGCTACACCTTC. The chain couples TRBV7-2 to TRBJ1-2; unclear D gene. The germline CDR1 and CDR2 sequences are SGHTA and FQGNSA. V gave up 4 bases and J gave up 4 bases, with 10 bases separating them. This CDR3 is 13 amino acids long.

This chain links TRBV5-1 with TRBJ1-2; the match to TRBD1 covers 7 bases. This CDR3 contains 19 residues. The germline V gene encodes CDR1 SGHRS and CDR2 YFSETQ. V was clipped by 1 base and J by 2 bases; unmatched bases: 17. The CDR3 reads CASSLMVGLARGLNYGYTF. Written as DNA, the CDR3 is TGCGCCAGCAGCTTGATGGTGGGCCTTGCTAGGGGGCTGAACTATGGCTACACCTTC.

The chain employs TRBV30 and TRBJ2-7; weak D call: TRBD1 (5 bases). The germline V gene encodes CDR1 GTSNPN and CDR2 SVGIG (reference sequence). This CDR3 comprises 14 residues. V lost 4 bases, J lost 4 bases, and 17 bases lay in between. In DNA form, the CDR3 reads TGTGCCTGGACTCGAGCAGGGTATATGTACGAGCAGTACTTC. This codes for CAWTRAGYMYEQYF.

The chain links TRBV10-2 to TRBJ2-1; TRBD2 is a possible D gene (6 bases). The CDR3 has 14 residues. The germline V gene has CDR1 WSHSY and CDR2 SAAADI. Trimming pared 6 bases from V and 2 bases from J, leaving 11 bases between. CDR3 residues: CASSREPTYNEQFF. The CDR3 DNA sequence: TGCGCCAGCAGCCGGGAGCCAACCTACAATGAGCAGTTCTTC.